This T cell receptor beta chain comes out of a study of memory CD4+ T cells and cytomegalovirus serostatus. There are a few counts of this clone. The sort gate was single viable CD3+CD4+CD8-CD45RO+ cells for memory CD4+ T cells. V was pared by 3 bases and J by 7 bases, with 3 bases of the junction left unmatched. The CDR3 covers 15 residues. Germline V gives CDR1 SGHAT, CDR2 FQDESV (reference sequence). Generated by immunoSEQ multiplex PCR, the TCRdb table keeps only in-frame clones and is missing some. This sample carries 54,000 or so clones, approximately 78% of them seen once, and the ten largest clones take 1.1%.

This sequence joins TRBV11-1 and TRBJ2-2; 12 bases are shared with TRBD2. The receptor was derived from an adult in good health and CMV-seronegative. Input material: memory CD4+ T cells from blood. CDR3 protein: CASSLTSGSLGELFF. The CDR3 region has the DNA TGTGCCAGCAGCTTGACTAGCGGGAGCCTCGGGGAGCTGTTTTTT.